This T cell receptor (beta chain) appears in the sequencing data of a study of T cell changes during pregnancy in multiple sclerosis (dated by TCRdb to 2018 to 2020). Background for the entire study: Changes in the T cell repertoire over the course of pregnancy were examined in this study in women with multiple sclerosis.

Looking up the germline V gene (reference sequence) yields CDR1 GTSNPN and CDR2 SVGIG. V gives up 4 bases and J gives up 1 base, and the segment between their germline ends measures 19 bases. The CDR3 goes from the cysteine to the phenylalanine over 16 residues. The DNA shown is the 48-base CDR3, in frame from base 1. With regard to this clone: This receptor's antigen is unknown. Base qualities are not recorded, but no much larger clone differs from it by a single base.

Libraries were prepared through the immunoSEQ multiplex PCR assay. Drawn from immuneACCESS, this table holds only the in-frame rearrangements with V and J called that TCRdb kept. Clones are partly lost; checked studies trace under half to an unresolved V gene and leave the rest unexplained. The sample records tens of thousands of clones, almost 95% of which are singletons. The ten largest clones represent 2% to 2.5% of the sample. The receptor was isolated from a female donor with multiple sclerosis, enrolled in a pregnancy study. Sequencing used peripheral blood, obtained after pregnancy. Here the chain combines TRBV30 and TRBJ1-2, and the D gene may be TRBD1, 5 bases matching. The DNA reads TGTGCCTGGAACTCAGATGGGGGAGGAAGTAACTATGGCTACACCTTC. Its coded protein is CAWNSDGGGSNYGYTF. With the portions outside the CDR3 filled from the reference TRBV30 and TRBJ1-2 genes, the complete variable region becomes SQTIHQWPATLVQPVGSPLSLECTVEGTSNPNLYWYRQAAGRGLQLLFYSVGIGQISSEVPQNLSASRPQDRQFILSSKKLLLSDSGFYLCAWNSDGGGSNYGYTFGSGTRLTVV.